This record concerns one TCR beta chain sequence. Data came from immunoSEQ multiplex PCR; TCRdb stores just in-frame clones and leaves some out. Seen here are some 120,000 clones, about 89% observed once, and the top ten hold roughly 4.5%. The data were obtained in a study of blood T cell repertoires in COVID-19. Trimming took 4 bases from V and 4 from J, leaving 17 bases between them. The CDR3 extends over 15 amino acids. CDR1 and CDR2 (germline): SGHRS, YFSETQ. The receptor's source is a man aged 40-49 years with acute or convalescent COVID-19. This chain links TRBV5-1 with TRBJ1-1, with D tentatively TRBD1 (6 bases). The sample taken for sequencing was peripheral blood. In DNA, the CDR3 is TGCGCCAGCAGCAGGCTACAGGGAATCAGCACTGAAGCTTTCTTT. Its translation is CASSRLQGISTEAFF.